The rows below give T cell receptor beta chains drawn from one sample of a study of cytomegalovirus exposure and HLA in healthy donors. Clones were read by immunoSEQ multiplex PCR, and TCRdb kept only the in-frame ones, dropping some. The sample consists of 100,000 to 150,000 clones, roughly 95% of them appearing once. Sequencing was carried out using PBMCs. The receptor set was obtained from a man aged 18 to 30 in good health and CMV-seronegative. Each CDR3 is given with its conserved first and last residue. Fields, in order: V gene, D gene, J gene, clone size, CDR3 DNA, CDR3 protein. D genes are given only for firm matches. For some rows the clone size is stated as once, few or many, or as a class when expanded; others skip it.

TRBV30	.	TRBJ2-7	.	TGTGCCTGGAGTCCCCTAGGTTCTTACGAGCAGTACTTC	CAWSPLGSYEQYF
TRBV19	.	TRBJ1-3	.	TGTGCCAGTATTCGCTCGGGGACTGGAAACACCATATATTTT	CASIRSGTGNTIYF
TRBV5-6	TRBD1	TRBJ2-7	.	TGTGCCAGCAGCTTGTTAGGGATGGGGACAGGTTACGAGCAGTACTTC	CASSLLGMGTGYEQYF
TRBV5-6	.	TRBJ2-4	once	TGTGCCAGCAGCAGCCCCCTGGACTACCGTTACTTC	CASSSPLDYRYF
TRBV19	.	TRBJ1-5	once	TGTGCCAGTAGAGGGGGCAATCAGCCCCAGCATTTT	CASRGGNQPQHF
TRBV20-1	TRBD2	TRBJ2-5	once	TGCAGTGCTCGACTAGCCCCGCAGTACTTC	CSARLAPQYF
TRBV11-1	TRBD1	TRBJ2-1	.	TGTGCCAGCAGCACCGACAGGGCTCAGTTCTTC	CASSTDRAQFF
TRBV4-3	TRBD2	TRBJ2-1	.	TGCGCCAGCAGCCGGGGACTAGCGGAAAACAATGAGCAGTTCTTC	CASSRGLAENNEQFF
TRBV5-5	.	TRBJ1-4	.	TGTGCCAGCAGCTTGAATTCAGTTGAAAAACTGTTTTTT	CASSLNSVEKLFF
TRBV6-5	.	TRBJ2-1	few	TGTGCCAGCAGTTACTCGATACTTGAATACAATGAGCAGTTCTTC	CASSYSILEYNEQFF
TRBV28	.	TRBJ1-4	.	TGTGCCAGCAGTTCCCCGTATGAAAAACTGTTTTTT	CASSSPYEKLFF
TRBV25-1	.	TRBJ2-5	.	TGTGCCAGCAGTGAATTGGGAGAAGAGACCCAGTACTTC	CASSELGEETQYF
TRBV5-1	TRBD2	TRBJ2-7	.	TGCGCCAGCAGCATGACTAGCGGGAGTTACGAGCAGTACTTC	CASSMTSGSYEQYF
TRBV4-3	TRBD1	TRBJ2-7	.	TGCGCCAGCAGCCACGACAGGGAAAGGGTCCACGAGCAGTACTTC	CASSHDRERVHEQYF
TRBV18	.	TRBJ2-7	once	TGTGCCAGCTCACCACGGAGTCCCGCGGGGTACGAGCAGTACTTC	CASSPRSPAGYEQYF
TRBV5-1	TRBD2	TRBJ2-5	.	TGCGCCAGCAGCTTGGGGCTAGCGGGAGAGGGAGAGACCCAGTACTTC	CASSLGLAGEGETQYF
TRBV11-2	TRBD2	TRBJ2-7	.	TGTGCCAGCAGACTTCTAGCGGGAGTTTACAACGAGCAGTACTTC	CASRLLAGVYNEQYF
TRBV7-9	.	TRBJ1-3	.	TGTGCCAGCAGCGGGCCTTTATTCGTCTCTGGAAACACCATATATTTT	CASSGPLFVSGNTIYF
TRBV7-6	.	TRBJ1-1	.	TGTGCCAGCAGCTTCGCGGAGAACACTGAAGCTTTCTTT	CASSFAENTEAFF
TRBV6-4	.	TRBJ1-2	.	TGTGCCAGCAGTGACTTACAGGACAGAGGATATGGCTACACCTTC	CASSDLQDRGYGYTF
TRBV7-8	TRBD1	TRBJ1-2	.	TGTGCCAGCAGCCCCCCAGGGGGTATGTTGTATGGCTACACCTTC	CASSPPGGMLYGYTF
TRBV19	.	TRBJ1-5	once	TGTGCCACCGCCTCCCGGCGGCCGGAGGATCAGCCCCAGCATTTT	CATASRRPEDQPQHF
TRBV30	TRBD1	TRBJ1-2	.	TGTGCCGGCACCGAACAGGGGGCGTTGTCCTATGGCTACACCTTC	CAGTEQGALSYGYTF
TRBV15	TRBD2	TRBJ2-3	.	TGTGCCACCCAGCGCCAAGCGGGAGCGATTAATACGCAGTATTTT	CATQRQAGAINTQYF
TRBV19	TRBD2	TRBJ2-1	.	TGTGCCAGTAGCCCTACTAGCGGGGTTAGGTTCCCGGGTAATGAGCAGTTCTTC	CASSPTSGVRFPGNEQFF